This TCR beta chain was sequenced during a study of cytomegalovirus exposure and HLA in healthy donors. Study findings and constraints: Clonal expansion was found to be greater in HLA-associated TCR beta chains than in equally common others in a later analysis.

The V end lost 9 bases, the J end lost 4 bases, and 15 bases lay between the germline ends. The CDR3 is 13 residues long. The germline V gene encodes CDR1 LNHDA and CDR2 SQIVND (reference sequence). Primers: 60 Vbeta forward and 13 Jbeta reverse. TCRdb's table, derived via immunoSEQ multiplex PCR, lists solely in-frame clones and lacks some. The data contain nearly 110,000 clones, about 80% of them singletons. On this clone itself: What it recognizes is unknown.

The chain is built from TRBV19 and TRBJ1-1, with a possible D match to TRBD1 (6 bases). This receptor was taken from a man aged 30-40 years in good health and CMV-seropositive. The material sequenced was PBMCs. The CDR3 DNA reads TGTGCCAGCCTCCCACAGGGTGGCACTGAAGCTTTCTTT. The encoded protein is CASLPQGGTEAFF.